This T cell receptor beta chain was profiled in a study of cytotoxic CD8 clonotypes in ibrutinib-treated CLL. The method was immunoSEQ multiplex PCR; TCRdb's version includes in-frame clones alone and lacks a portion of them. The sample records around 76,000 clones, less than 90% being singletons. The source is a human donor with chronic lymphocytic leukemia. The sample consisted of PBMCs, taken after 24 months of ibrutinib treatment.

The CDR3 coding sequence is TGTGCCAGCAGCGCCGGACAGCAAGAGACCCAGTACTTC. Amino acids: CASSAGQQETQYF. The chain uses TRBV5-6 and TRBJ2-5; D may be TRBD1 (6 bases). The germline V and J ends were trimmed by 4 bases and 2 bases, with 9 bases remaining between them. CDR3 size: 13 residues. Germline CDR1 SGHDT, CDR2 YYEEEE.